The sample holds many counts of the clone carrying this T cell receptor (beta chain). RNA transcripts served as the template for amplifying TCR beta CDR3 regions. HTBI primers were the set used in a first-round RT-PCR of the TCR CDR3. TCRdb used MiXCR to reprocess the multiplex PCR reads, holding one entry per CDR3 protein. The table shows hundreds of thousands of distinct CDR3 sequences, with 14% occurring only once. These data come from a study of T cells in Graves' hyperthyroidism and ophthalmopathy. Study as a whole: The blood sample was taken at first diagnosis, before treatment began.

This CDR3 region has 12 residues. Germline V gene data show CDR1 as DFQATT and CDR2 as SNEGSKA (reference sequence). V was trimmed by 1 base and J by 7 bases, leaving 8 bases between them. Orbital computed tomography and thyroid ultrasound, together with serum TRAb and thyroxine and clinical symptoms, were used for diagnoses. The specimen sequenced was blood. The sequence was obtained from a woman between 50 and 59 years old with Graves' ophthalmopathy. The rearrangement links TRBV20-1 to TRBJ1-5, with a tentative D call TRBD1 (5 bases). CDR3 bases: TGCAGTGCTAGAGGGGGCGGCCAGCCCCAGCATTTT. This gives the protein CSARGGGQPQHF.